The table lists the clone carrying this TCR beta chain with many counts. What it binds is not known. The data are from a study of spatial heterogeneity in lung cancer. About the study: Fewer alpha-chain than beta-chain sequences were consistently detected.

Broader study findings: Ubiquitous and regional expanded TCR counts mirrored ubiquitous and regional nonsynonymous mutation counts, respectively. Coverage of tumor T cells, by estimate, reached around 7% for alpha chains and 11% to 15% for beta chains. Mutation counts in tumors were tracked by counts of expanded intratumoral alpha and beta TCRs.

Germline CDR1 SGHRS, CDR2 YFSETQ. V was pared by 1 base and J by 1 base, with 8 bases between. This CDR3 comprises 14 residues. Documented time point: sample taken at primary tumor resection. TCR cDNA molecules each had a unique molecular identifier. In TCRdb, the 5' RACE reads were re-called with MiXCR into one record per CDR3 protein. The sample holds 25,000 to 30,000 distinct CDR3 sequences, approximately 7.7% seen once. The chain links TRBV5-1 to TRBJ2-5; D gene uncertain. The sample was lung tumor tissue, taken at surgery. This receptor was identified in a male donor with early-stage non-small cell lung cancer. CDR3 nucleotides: TGCGCCAGCAGCTTGCAACCAAGCCAAGAGACCCAGTACTTC. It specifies CASSLQPSQETQYF.